This note documents a single T cell receptor (beta chain) sequence. Its binding antigen is unknown. The record has no base qualities; no much larger clone is one base away. These data are taken from a study of blood T cell repertoires in COVID-19 (dated by TCRdb to 2020 to 2021). Looking at the study overall: Collaborator samples came from the United States, Italy and Spain and covered acute and convalescent phases of COVID-19. The material from the prospective study consisted of cDNA or gDNA derived from T cells, B-cell-depleted T cells, or PBMCs. Deeply sampled blood TCRbeta repertoires from subjects exposed to, actively infected with, or recovered from COVID-19 were included in the dataset. The repertoires were made available in a free public database intended to serve as a resource for research on the immune response to SARS-CoV-2. The samples were drawn from the first 160 participants of the ongoing ImmuneRACE study and from 950 to 1,500 subjects provided by 6 global collaborators. A de-identified subject ID, COVID-19 status, age in years and sex were almost always included in the sample metadata. Where available, HLA class I and class II types were obtained from metadata supplied by the sample provider rather than from assay-based typing.

TCRbeta CDR3 regions were amplified from genomic DNA using the immunoSEQ Assay, a bias-controlled multiplex PCR. The authors' analysis ran thus. Within the assay, amplification of reference gene primers was used to estimate how many nucleated cells each sample contained. Sequence reads were collapsed and filtered to measure the absolute abundance of every unique TCRbeta CDR3 rearrangement. For each sample, productive Simpson clonality was calculated as the square root of Simpson's diversity index over productive rearrangements. In its TCRdb copy, this immuneACCESS table keeps in-frame sequences only and misses some clones. Where compared with another copy, unresolved V genes explain less than half of these, and the others have no known cause. Clone size and the V and J calls come from that table; the DNA yielded D and trimming. In this sample the table shows 300,000 to 350,000 clones, approximately 88% of which occur a single time. Of the sample, 5% falls within the top ten clones.

Per the germline V gene, SGHRS is the CDR1 and YFSETQ is the CDR2. Trimming at the junction amounts to 4 bases on V and 6 bases on J, and the germline ends lie 14 bases apart. From its cysteine to its phenylalanine, the CDR3 spans 14 amino acids. Only the CDR3 part of the read is kept: 42 bases, read in frame from the first base. General conclusions and limits of the study: How much clinical and demographic metadata was included differed by source and by participant, and the metadata was provided uncurated.

In the prospective study, participants were about 18 to 100 years old, resided in 20 to 30 geographic areas of the United States, and were enrolled through a virtual design. Cohort assignment in the prospective study relied on participant-reported clinical history from a screening survey and a study questionnaire. ImmuneRACE Cohort 3 recovered participants were defined by two consecutive negative NP/OP PCR tests, healthcare professional clearance, or symptom resolution. Mobile phlebotomists in the prospective study collected whole blood, serum and a nasopharyngeal or oropharyngeal swab from every participant. Additional blood draws and questionnaires over a roughly two-month period could optionally be provided by prospective study participants. Prospective study blood samples were shipped either frozen or at room temperature before DNA extraction.

The source is a man aged 25 to 40 who had recovered from COVID-19. The receptor chain draws on TRBV5-1 and TRBJ2-1; the D gene is perhaps TRBD2, on 6 matching bases. Sequenced: PBMCs or T cells enriched from blood (not recorded which). CDR3 protein: CASSPQGGANEQFF. In nucleotides, the sequence is TGCGCCAGCAGCCCCCAAGGAGGGGCCAATGAGCAGTTCTTC.